The rows below give T cell receptor beta chains drawn from one sample of a study of cytomegalovirus exposure and HLA in healthy donors. This table comes from immunoSEQ multiplex PCR, and its TCRdb copy is limited to in-frame clones, with some not included. The sample yields about 160,000 clones, 88% seen once. Sequenced material: PBMCs. Receptors originate from a young man in good health and CMV-seronegative. The CDR3 runs from the conserved cysteine through the conserved F or W. D genes are given only for firm matches. Size is stated for part of the rows, as once, few or many counts, or as a class when the clone is expanded.

>TRBD2|TRBJ2-1|TRBV6-6|NA
TGTGCCAGCAGATTGACTAGCGGGAGTACGGGCAATGAGCAGTTCTTC
CASRLTSGSTGNEQFF
>NA|TRBJ2-7|TRBV14|NA
TGTGCCAGCAGCCAAGGCCAGGGGAGCTACGAGCAGTACTTC
CASSQGQGSYEQYF
>NA|TRBJ1-5|TRBV28|few
TGTGCCAGCAGTTTACGGGGGATTAGGGAGCCCCAGCATTTT
CASSLRGIREPQHF
>TRBD1|TRBJ1-1|TRBV2|NA
TGTGCCAGTGGGACAGGGGCCCTGATGAACACTGAAGCTTTCTTT
CASGTGALMNTEAFF
>NA|TRBJ2-2|TRBV29-1|NA
TGCAGCGTTCGGGGGAACACCGGGGAGCTGTTTTTT
CSVRGNTGELFF
>TRBD2|TRBJ2-3|TRBV28|once
TGTGCCAGCAGTTTATACAGCGGGGGGGGGTACACAGATACGCAGTATTTT
CASSLYSGGGYTDTQYF
>NA|TRBJ2-1|TRBV10-3|NA
TGTGCCATCAGTGAGTACGACTTCGGGAATGAGCAGTTCTTC
CAISEYDFGNEQFF
>NA|TRBJ2-5|TRBV28|NA
TGTGCCAGCAGTTCCCATAGCGTCCAAGAGACCCAGTACTTC
CASSSHSVQETQYF
>TRBD2|TRBJ2-1|TRBV28|NA
TGTGCCAGCAGTTTATATGGGGGGGCCTACAATGAGCAGTTCTTC
CASSLYGGAYNEQFF
>TRBD1|TRBJ1-3|TRBV30|NA
TGTGCCTGGGACCAGGGGGCCTCTGGAAACACCATATATTTT
CAWDQGASGNTIYF
>NA|TRBJ1-3|TRBV28|NA
TGTGCCAGCAGTTTGGCCGGGTCCAGAGTATATTTT
CASSLAGSRVYF
>TRBD1|TRBJ1-2|TRBV5-1|NA
TGCGCCAGCAGCGCAACAGGGGGGCAGGCGTATGGCTACACCTTC
CASSATGGQAYGYTF
>NA|TRBJ2-1|TRBV20-1|NA
TGCAGTGCGGCTCCCTACAATGAGCAGTTCTTC
CSAAPYNEQFF
>NA|TRBJ2-1|TRBV5-1|NA
TGCGCCAGCAAAAGTAAGGTAGGGGCCCCCAATGAGCAGTTCTTC
CASKSKVGAPNEQFF
>TRBD1|TRBJ2-7|TRBV4-3|NA
TGCGCCAGCAGCCAAGGGGGGACAGGGCGGCGGGAGCAGTACTTC
CASSQGGTGRREQYF
>NA|TRBJ1-2|TRBV6-1|NA
TGTGCCAGCAGTGAAGGCGGCGGGCCCCTGGGCCACTATGGCTACACCTTC
CASSEGGGPLGHYGYTF
>TRBD1|TRBJ2-1|TRBV7-8|NA
TGTGCCAGCAGCTGGCGACAGGGCGATGAGCAGTTCTTC
CASSWRQGDEQFF
>NA|TRBJ1-3|TRBV7-6|once
TGTGCCAGCAGCGCCACCCGGGGATTCTCTGGAAACACCATATATTTT
CASSATRGFSGNTIYF
>TRBD1|TRBJ2-7|TRBV4-1|NA
TGCGCCAGCAGCCACATCGGGACAGGGGCACGAGCAGCCTACGAGCAGTACTTC
CASSHIGTGARAAYEQYF
>NA|TRBJ2-7|TRBV28|NA
TGTGCCAGCAGTCGGACTGAGACCTACGAGCAGTACTTC
CASSRTETYEQYF
>TRBD1|TRBJ2-3|TRBV7-2|once
TGTGCCAGCAGCATAGACAGGGCAGATACGCAGTATTTT
CASSIDRADTQYF
>NA|TRBJ2-5|TRBV6-1|NA
TGTGCCAGCAGCGCAGGGGTTTTGGAGACCCAGTACTTC
CASSAGVLETQYF
>NA|TRBJ2-2|TRBV4-2|NA
TGTGCCAGCAGCCAAGACGGGCAGGGCGCCAACACCGGGGAGCTGTTTTTT
CASSQDGQGANTGELFF
>TRBD2|TRBJ2-1|TRBV5-1|once
TGCGCCAGCAGCCTCGTGACTAGCGGGGGGACGAGTGAGCAGTTCTTC
CASSLVTSGGTSEQFF
>TRBD1|TRBJ1-5|TRBV28|once
TGTGCCAGCCTGGACAGGGTCGGGCAGCCCCAGCATTTT
CASLDRVGQPQHF
>TRBD2|TRBJ2-5|TRBV11-2|NA
TGTGCCAGCAGCTCCCGACAGGTTCGCGGGGGGGAGACCCAGTACTTC
CASSSRQVRGGETQYF
>NA|TRBJ1-2|TRBV28|NA
TGTGCCAGCAGTTCTCAGGGGTCAGGAGGCTACACCTTC
CASSSQGSGGYTF